These T cell receptor beta chains were read from a single sample in a study of T cell responses to AZD1222 COVID-19 vaccine. Profiling relied on immunoSEQ multiplex PCR, and the TCRdb table lists in-frame clones only, not all of them. The sample carries 130,000 or so clones, just over 85% recorded once. Material: peripheral blood, obtained on day 0 of AZD1222 vaccination. These receptors all come from an adult in good health. Both conserved end residues are trimmed from each CDR3. The D gene is left open where the match is weak. Expanded clones are given a class, and other clones once, few, many or no size at all.

size	V	D	J	CDR3
.	TRBV11-1	TRBD1	TRBJ2-7	ASSGRDRTPLEQY
.	TRBV7-9	TRBD2	TRBJ2-1	ASSSPALAGEQF
.	TRBV7-3	.	TRBJ2-6	ASSLQGAISGANVLT
.	TRBV5-5	.	TRBJ1-6	ASSLVGRDISPLH
.	TRBV24-1	TRBD1	TRBJ1-2	ATSDHDRGAGYT
.	TRBV14	.	TRBJ2-5	ASSQGARSETQY
.	TRBV5-1	.	TRBJ1-2	ASSLDGLGQYGYT
.	TRBV7-9	TRBD1	TRBJ1-5	ASSFGTGGNQPQH
once	TRBV19	.	TRBJ2-1	ASSIIPGGYGTGYNEQF
.	TRBV9	.	TRBJ1-2	ASRRWQGPADGYT
once	TRBV19	TRBD1	TRBJ1-1	ASTLDRMNTEAF
.	TRBV19	.	TRBJ1-2	ASSTRTSLANYGYT
.	TRBV7-9	.	TRBJ1-2	ASSPSGGYGYT
once	TRBV29-1	.	TRBJ1-1	SVEDYPKIEAF
.	TRBV28	.	TRBJ1-1	ASSFQENGF
.	TRBV9	.	TRBJ1-5	ASSPGSGISQPQH
.	TRBV4-1	.	TRBJ2-3	ASSQAGGVKVADTQY
.	TRBV9	.	TRBJ2-2	ASSETLTGELF
few	TRBV19	.	TRBJ2-1	ASSKLVSYNEQF
once	TRBV7-9	.	TRBJ1-2	ASSLEQGYGYT
.	TRBV19	TRBD1	TRBJ2-2	ASSASGTGPTGELF
.	TRBV21-1	.	TRBJ2-2	ASSKGGQGPNTGELF
.	TRBV18	.	TRBJ1-1	GGSIAPNTEAF
.	TRBV7-9	.	TRBJ1-2	ASRTTETNNYGYT
.	TRBV7-8	TRBD2	TRBJ2-3	ASSSAGEGTDTQY
few	TRBV9	TRBD2	TRBJ2-5	ASSVLAGVQETQY
.	TRBV7-6	TRBD2	TRBJ2-1	ASSLGASGDNEQF
.	TRBV5-1	.	TRBJ1-1	ASSLGEENTEAF
once	TRBV7-3	TRBD2	TRBJ2-4	ASSATGTSANIQY
.	TRBV6-5	.	TRBJ1-1	ASTTPLNTEAF
.	TRBV19	.	TRBJ1-5	ASTDIGEGGQPQH
.	TRBV6-5	TRBD2	TRBJ2-2	ASRLRLATGELF
.	TRBV9	.	TRBJ2-3	ASSVEGNRDTQY
.	TRBV9	.	TRBJ2-5	ASSVASTGETQY
once	TRBV7-6	TRBD2	TRBJ2-1	ASSLDPSGYNEQF
.	TRBV7-9	.	TRBJ2-2	ASSLGGIDTGELF
.	TRBV6-2/TRBV6-3	TRBD1	TRBJ1-1	ASSLQGKRF
.	TRBV5-4	.	TRBJ2-7	ASRASGSYEQY
.	TRBV9	.	TRBJ2-2	ASSVEWYTGELF
.	TRBV6-5	.	TRBJ2-7	ASSHGQSYEQY
.	TRBV7-9	.	TRBJ1-5	ASSLIAGADNQPQH
.	TRBV27	.	TRBJ2-7	ASSPYGSHEQY
.	TRBV5-6	.	TRBJ2-7	ASRIDGTGYEQY
.	TRBV28	.	TRBJ2-3	ASSLPGFPTDTQY
.	TRBV16	.	TRBJ1-4	ASSQGRNEKLF
.	TRBV5-1	.	TRBJ1-4	ASSSIDRVLKVATNEKLF
.	TRBV9	.	TRBJ2-1	ASSVVPGPNFEGSYNEQF
.	TRBV5-1	TRBD1	TRBJ2-4	ASSITGDKNIQY
.	TRBV7-9	.	TRBJ1-1	ASSLNRVTEAF
.	TRBV28	.	TRBJ2-6	ASSFYPEAYAGANVLT
.	TRBV9	.	TRBJ2-1	ASSPRAGWNEQF
.	TRBV28	.	TRBJ1-2	ASSLLQGSYYGYT
.	TRBV15	TRBD2	TRBJ2-1	ATSRDRTSGSNEQF